Listed here are 27 T cell receptor beta chains from one sample, sequenced in a study of radiation and T cells in renal cell carcinoma. The time point denotes: blood 4 weeks post-SBRT, at nephrectomy. As for treatment: 15 Gy SBRT to primary tumor, nephrectomy 4 weeks later. Profiling relied on immunoSEQ multiplex PCR, and the TCRdb table lists in-frame clones only, not all of them. The sample holds 50,000 to 65,000 clones, around three quarters seen once. The material sequenced was blood, taken from a patient whose treatment included radiotherapy and nephrectomy. The receptors were sampled from a man in his sixties with renal cell carcinoma.

The V gene is TRBV5-1, the J gene TRBJ2-1, with a possible D match to TRBD2 (6 bases). Germline-derived CDR1 and CDR2 are SGHRS and YFSETQ. Between the trimmed V and J ends, which lost 4 bases and 7 bases, there was a span of 18 bases. This CDR3 region has 15 residues. In nucleotides, the CDR3 is TGCGCCAGCAGCACGGGAGTCCCGTCTACGAATGAGCAGTTCTTC. Its translation: CASSTGVPSTNEQFF.

This chain links TRBV11-2 with TRBJ1-5; 7 bases line up with TRBD1. The CDR3 loop spans 15 amino acids. Trimming removed 0 bases from V and 2 bases from J; junction bases left unmatched: 1. Germline values: CDR1 SGHAT, CDR2 FQNNGV. The CDR3 sequence: CASSLDRGGNQPQHF. Written as DNA, the CDR3 is TGTGCCAGCAGCTTAGACAGGGGGGGCAATCAGCCCCAGCATTTT.

The gene calls are TRBV5-1 and TRBJ2-1; D perhaps matches TRBD1 (6 bases). The germline CDR1 and CDR2 sequences are SGHRS and YFSETQ. Trimming took off 0 bases at V and 2 bases at J, with 9 bases between the two ends. The CDR3 sequence is 15 residues long. DNA of the CDR3: TGCGCCAGCAGCTTGGGGGGGCAAACCTACAATGAGCAGTTCTTC. It codes for CASSLGGQTYNEQFF.

The chain carries TRBV11-3 and TRBJ1-4; 8 positions match TRBD1. Germline loops: CDR1 SGHNT, CDR2 YENEEA. V gave up 5 bases and J gave up 5 bases; unmatched junction bases: 4. The CDR3 contains 14 residues. In nucleotides, the CDR3 is TGTGCCAGCAGCCCGGACAGGGAGAATGAAAAACTGTTTTTT. Translated, it gives CASSPDRENEKLFF. Based on the CDR3 plus reference TRBV11-3 and TRBJ1-4, the full variable domain is EAGVVQSPRYKIIEKKQPVAFWCNPISGHNTLYWYLQNLGQGPELLIRYENEEAVDDSQLPKDRFSAERLKGVDSTLKIQPAELGDSAVYLCASSPDRENEKLFFGSGTQLSVL.

This sequence joins TRBV19 and TRBJ2-2, with D tentatively TRBD2 (7 bases). CDR1 LNHDA and CDR2 SQIVND come from the germline V gene (reference sequence). Trimming cost V 7 bases and J 4 bases, with 19 bases left between them. The CDR3 has 16 amino acids. The CDR3 DNA reads TGTGCCAGTACTCCGAGGGGGGGTAGGGGCACCGGGGAGCTGTTTTTT. As protein: CASTPRGGRGTGELFF.

This chain joins TRBV5-1 and TRBJ2-1; TRBD2 aligns across 9 bases. CDR3 size: 15 residues. The V segment lost 3 bases and the J segment 3 bases; nucleotides outside the gene matches: 4. Germline CDR1 SGHRS, CDR2 YFSETQ. The CDR3 here is CASSWASGDYNEQFF. CDR3 DNA: TGCGCCAGCAGCTGGGCTAGCGGGGACTACAATGAGCAGTTCTTC.

As concerns this clone: This is likely a read error, given that the CDR3 carries no conserved phenylalanine or tryptophan at its end. The chain uses TRBV9 and TRBJ1-1, with D possibly matching TRBD1 (5 bases). The CDR3 extends over 13 amino acids. V lost 3 bases, J lost 0 bases, and 6 bases lay in between. The germline V gene encodes CDR1 SGDLS and CDR2 YYNGEE. CDR3 nucleotides: TGTGCCAGCAGCGAGACAGTGAACACTGAAGCTTTCCTT. Translation gives CASSETVNTEAFL.

The table lists this clone with a count of one. The genes are TRBV14 and TRBJ2-7; 7 bases agree with TRBD1. This CDR3 has 15 amino acids. V shed 5 bases, J shed 0 bases, and the junction held 7 bases outside the gene matches. The germline V gene has CDR1 SGHDN and CDR2 FVKESK. This CDR3 is CASSKPGQHSYEQYF. The CDR3 coding sequence is TGTGCCAGCAGCAAACCGGGACAGCACTCCTACGAGCAGTACTTC.

The chain employs TRBV28 and TRBJ1-4; D is possibly TRBD1 (5 bases). This CDR3 contains 13 residues. V was shortened by 6 bases and J by 7 bases, with 12 bases between the two germline ends. Looked up from germline, CDR1 is MDHEN and CDR2 is SYDVKM. CDR3 loop: CASRGGWSEKLFF. In DNA form, the CDR3 reads TGTGCCAGCAGGGGGGGATGGAGTGAAAAACTGTTTTTT.

The chain is built from TRBV5-6 and TRBJ2-2, with 8 bases identical to TRBD1. The CDR3 has 14 amino acids. The germline gives CDR1 SGHDT, CDR2 YYEEEE. V lost 4 bases and J lost 3; bases outside the gene matches: 2. CDR3 loop: CASSTGGDTGELFF. As DNA, the CDR3 is TGTGCCAGCAGCACAGGGGGTGACACCGGGGAGCTGTTTTTT.

The chain links TRBV19 to TRBJ1-2, with D perhaps matching TRBD1 (6 bases). The CDR3 consists of 14 residues. V lost 4 bases, J lost 2 bases, and 11 bases lay in between. CDR1 LNHDA and CDR2 SQIVND come from the germline V gene (reference sequence). The DNA for the CDR3 is TGTGCCAGTAGTAAGGGGGGGGCCAACTATGGCTACACCTTC. This sequence encodes CASSKGGANYGYTF.

The V gene is TRBV12-5, the J gene TRBJ1-1; 8 bases agree with TRBD1. The CDR3 is 16 residues long. CDR1 is LGHNT, CDR2 FRNRAP, per germline. V gave up 0 bases and J gave up 7 bases; unmatched junction bases: 10. Here the CDR3 reads CASGLVVGQGAIEAFF. DNA for the CDR3: TGTGCTAGTGGTTTGGTAGTTGGGCAGGGGGCGATTGAAGCTTTCTTT.

The V call is TRBV30, the J call TRBJ1-3; a possible D gene is TRBD1 (5 bases). This CDR3 has 16 amino acids. Germline V gene lookup returns CDR1 GTSNPN and CDR2 SVGIG (reference sequence). V lost 5 bases and J lost 0, with 17 bases in between. The CDR3 DNA reads TGTGCCTGGGACGGGGGTTGGTCTCACTCTGGAAACACCATATATTTT. This gives the protein CAWDGGWSHSGNTIYF.

The rearrangement uses TRBV11-3 and TRBJ1-1; tentatively, D is TRBD1 (6 bases). This CDR3 contains 15 residues. Germline V gives CDR1 SGHNT, CDR2 YENEEA. Trimming removed 4 bases from V and 4 bases from J, with 16 bases in between. CDR3 DNA: TGTGCCAGCAGCTCTAGAGCAGGGGCAAGCACTGAAGCTTTCTTT. Its protein is CASSSRAGASTEAFF.

This clone has only a few counts. The chain carries TRBV29-1 and TRBJ2-5, with 11 bases aligning to TRBD1. The CDR3 consists of 15 residues. V lost 8 bases to trimming and J lost 3 bases; unmatched junction nucleotides: 11. Germline lookup yields CDR1 SQVTM and CDR2 ANQGSEA. This CDR3 is CSYLPDRGQKETQYF. CDR3 coding DNA: TGCAGCTACTTACCGGACAGGGGGCAAAAAGAGACCCAGTACTTC.

V usage is TRBV7-9 and J usage is TRBJ1-2; D unclear. The CDR3 totals 13 residues. The V gene's germline CDR1 is SEHNR and CDR2 FQNEAQ (reference sequence). The V gene lost 2 bases and the J gene lost 8 bases, with 12 bases spanning the gap. CDR3 residues: CASSLRRTQGYTF. CDR3 DNA: TGTGCCAGCAGCTTACGCAGGACGCAAGGCTACACCTTC.

This rearrangement joins TRBV2 to TRBJ1-4; D is uncertain. The CDR3 totals 14 residues. Trimming took 6 bases from V and 0 from J, leaving 8 bases between them. CDR1 and CDR2 from the germline V gene are SNHLY and FYNNEI. The DNA of the CDR3 is TGTGCCAGCAGCCAGAGTGCAACTAATGAAAAACTGTTTTTT. Its protein product is CASSQSATNEKLFF.

V and J are TRBV9 and TRBJ1-3; D is unresolved. V lost 3 bases and J 0 bases, leaving 7 bases between the germline ends. The CDR3 contains 14 residues. Per germline, CDR1 SGDLS and CDR2 YYNGEE. CDR3 sequence reads: CASSADFSGNTIYF. The CDR3 DNA follows: TGTGCCAGCAGCGCCGATTTCTCTGGAAACACCATATATTTT.

The genes are TRBV6-5 and TRBJ2-7, with unresolved D. The CDR3 extends over 14 amino acids. Germline CDR1 is MNHEY and CDR2 is SVGAGI. V lost 6 bases, J lost 0 bases, and 12 bases lay in between. The CDR3 region is CASSDRWSSYEQYV. CDR3 in DNA: TGTGCCAGCAGCGACCGTTGGAGCTCCTACGAGCAGTACGTC.

The V and J genes are TRBV27 and TRBJ2-1, with TRBD2 identical over 8 bases. This CDR3 has 16 residues. Per the germline V gene, CDR1 is MNHEY and CDR2 is SMNVEV (reference sequence). Trimming at V came to 6 bases and at J to 3 bases, leaving 10 bases not matched to a gene. The CDR3 reads CASSRGTSGSYNEQFF. The CDR3 DNA sequence: TGTGCCAGCAGCCGAGGAACTAGCGGCAGCTACAATGAGCAGTTCTTC.

The CDR3 loop is CASSARVEQYV. CDR3 in DNA: TGTGCCAGCAGCGCTCGAGTCGAGCAGTACGTC. This chain connects TRBV7-2 to TRBJ2-7; D not certain. CDR3 length: 11 residues. Germline assignment: CDR1 SGHTA and CDR2 FQGNSA. Trimming shortened V by 5 bases and J by 6 bases, and 8 bases separated the two germline ends.

This clone was detected once. The V and J genes are TRBV7-9 and TRBJ2-7, with TRBD1 as a possible D gene (6 bases). The CDR3 runs 13 residues. Germline assignment: CDR1 SEHNR and CDR2 FQNEAQ (reference sequence). V dropped 4 bases and J dropped 2 bases, with 9 bases sitting between them. In nucleotides, the CDR3 is TGTGCCAGCAGCTCGGACAGCGCCTACGAGCAGTACTTC. Its translation is CASSSDSAYEQYF.

The chain uses TRBV29-1 and TRBJ2-5; D is uncertain. Germline V gives CDR1 SQVTM, CDR2 ANQGSEA. The CDR3 has 13 residues. Trimming took 5 bases from V and 0 from J, leaving 10 bases between them. The CDR3 DNA reads as TGCAGCGTTCTATTCTCGTACCAAGAGACCCAGTACTTC. Its translation is CSVLFSYQETQYF. Complete variable domain (other parts from reference TRBV29-1 and TRBJ2-5): SAVISQKPSRDICQRGTSLTIQCQVDSQVTMMFWYRQQPGQSLTLIATANQGSEATYESGFVIDKFPISRPNLTFSTLTVSNMSPEDSSIYLCSVLFSYQETQYFGPGTRLLVL.

This chain links TRBV2 with TRBJ2-5; 7 bases are a match to TRBD1. The CDR3 loop spans 17 amino acids. J lost 1 base, V lost 6 bases, and 14 bases had no gene match. Germline loops: CDR1 SNHLY, CDR2 FYNNEI. The chain's CDR3 is CASSRYRDSDPQETQYF. As DNA, the CDR3 is TGTGCCAGCAGCCGATATCGGGACAGCGATCCCCAAGAGACCCAGTACTTC. Full variable domain (missing parts from reference TRBV2 and TRBJ2-5): EPEVTQTPSHQVTQMGQEVILRCVPISNHLYFYWYRQILGQKVEFLVSFYNNEISEKSEIFDDQFSVERPDGSNFTLKIRSTKLEDSAMYFCASSRYRDSDPQETQYFGPGTRLLVL.

The chain employs TRBV6-1 and TRBJ2-2, with 8 bases that match TRBD1. With V trimmed by 7 bases and J by 6 bases, 7 bases remained unmatched. The CDR3 has 14 residues. CDR1 MNHNS and CDR2 SASEGT come from the germline V gene. The CDR3 region is CASMAAGGPGELFF. CDR3 sequence (DNA): TGTGCCAGCATGGCGGCAGGGGGCCCCGGGGAGCTGTTTTTT.

V usage is TRBV2 and J usage is TRBJ1-3; D call uncertain. With 6 bases removed from V and 0 bases from J, the gap between germline ends came to 9 bases. Germline CDR1 reads SNHLY; CDR2 reads FYNNEI. The CDR3 length is 14 residues. The CDR3 DNA reads TGTGCCAGCAGACCGGACCTCTCTGGAAACACCATATATTTT. Amino acid sequence: CASRPDLSGNTIYF.

The V call is TRBV28, the J call TRBJ1-4; 7 bases line up with TRBD1. J was trimmed by 3 bases and V by 4 bases; bases with no gene match: 5. From germline, CDR1 is MDHEN and CDR2 SYDVKM. This CDR3 region has 15 residues. The CDR3 bases are TGTGCCAGCAGTTCTTCCAGGGGGGCTAATGAAAAACTGTTTTTT. Its translation is CASSSSRGANEKLFF.